These T cell receptor beta chains were read from a single sample in a study of cytomegalovirus exposure and HLA in healthy donors. Method: immunoSEQ multiplex PCR; TCRdb's copy keeps in-frame clones and lacks some. The sample yields 190,000 or so clones, roughly four fifths seen once. Sequenced input: PBMCs. Receptors originate from a woman aged 50 to 60 in good health and CMV-seropositive. The CDR3 runs from the conserved cysteine through the conserved F or W. A D gene is named only where the DNA matches it firmly. Size values are once, few and many counts, or a class for expanded clones, and some rows have none.

TGTGCCTGGGGGTACCGGGACAGGGGTCGGGTGAACACTGAAGCTTTCTTT	CAWGYRDRGRVNTEAFF	TRBV30	TRBJ1-1	NA	TRBD1
TGTGCCAGTAGTATCAGACAGGGAGCGAGCTCACCCCTCCACTTT	CASSIRQGASSPLHF	TRBV19	TRBJ1-6	NA	TRBD1
TGTGCCAGCTCACCACTTTCGGTCCCCAGACAGGGAAAGAATACTGAAGCTTTCTTT	CASSPLSVPRQGKNTEAFF	TRBV18	TRBJ1-1	NA	TRBD1
TGTGCCAGCAGTTTGAGACAGGTTCGAAGGGAAAAACTGTTTTTT	CASSLRQVRREKLFF	TRBV6-6	TRBJ1-4	NA	NA
TGTGCCTCGGGGGGTAGCACTGAAGCTTTCTTT	CASGGSTEAFF	TRBV30	TRBJ1-1	NA	NA
TGTGCCAGCAGCTTAGTTTCGGGGGACACTGAAGCTTTCTTT	CASSLVSGDTEAFF	TRBV7-2	TRBJ1-1	NA	NA
TGTGCCAGCAACCCTTTTGGGGAGGGAGATGGCTACACCTTC	CASNPFGEGDGYTF	TRBV28	TRBJ1-2	NA	NA
TGTGCCAGCAGTGAACAGGGACTGATCTATCAGCCCCAGCATTTT	CASSEQGLIYQPQHF	TRBV6-1	TRBJ1-5	NA	NA
TGTGCCAGCAGCTCCCGTACCGGGACAGGGGGGCCAGATACGCAGTATTTT	CASSSRTGTGGPDTQYF	TRBV5-6	TRBJ2-3	NA	TRBD1
TGTGCCAGCAGGGATACAGGGGACACTGAAGCTTTCTTT	CASRDTGDTEAFF	TRBV6-5	TRBJ1-1	few	TRBD1
TGTGCCAGCCCCACCCAGGGACTAGCGGGGTTACTCTACGTCGAGCAGTACTTC	CASPTQGLAGLLYVEQYF	TRBV4-2	TRBJ2-7	NA	TRBD2
TGTGCCAGCAGTGACAGGGGAGGCAATCAGCCCCAGCATTTT	CASSDRGGNQPQHF	TRBV6-5	TRBJ1-5	NA	TRBD1
TGTGCCAGCAGCGTAGCAGGGGGCCATAACTATGGCTACACCTTC	CASSVAGGHNYGYTF	TRBV9	TRBJ1-2	NA	TRBD1
TGCGCCAGCAGCCCGTCGGTGGGGGGGAATCAGCCCCAGCATTTT	CASSPSVGGNQPQHF	TRBV4-3	TRBJ1-5	NA	NA
TGCGCCAGCAGCCAAGATCTTGACAGGGGCTATAATTCACCCCTCCACTTT	CASSQDLDRGYNSPLHF	TRBV4-3	TRBJ1-6	many	TRBD1
TGTGCCAGCAGTGAGATGGGGCTAGGAAATCAGCCCCAGCATTTT	CASSEMGLGNQPQHF	TRBV6-1	TRBJ1-5	NA	NA
TGTGCCAGCAACAGGAGGGACTACAATCAGCCCCAGCATTTT	CASNRRDYNQPQHF	TRBV19	TRBJ1-5	NA	NA
TGTGCCAGCAGCTTGGCTAGTGGGGGGGTCCCCTACGAGCAGTACTTC	CASSLASGGVPYEQYF	TRBV5-6	TRBJ2-7	NA	TRBD2
TGCGCCAGCAGCTACTTAAGGGGAACCGAGACCCAGTACTTC	CASSYLRGTETQYF	TRBV5-1	TRBJ2-5	NA	NA
TGCGCCAGCAGCCACTACCCGACAGACTACGAGCAGTACTTC	CASSHYPTDYEQYF	TRBV4-3	TRBJ2-7	NA	NA
TGTGCCAGCAGCTTGAAGACCACGACTCAAGAGACCCAGTACTTC	CASSLKTTTQETQYF	TRBV5-4	TRBJ2-5	NA	NA
TGTGCCAGTAGCCTGCAGGGGCGCATGAACACTGAAGCTTTCTTT	CASSLQGRMNTEAFF	TRBV19	TRBJ1-1	NA	NA
TGCGCCAGCAGCCGAGCTGAGGGGACAGGGAACACCGGGGAGCTGTTTTTT	CASSRAEGTGNTGELFF	TRBV4-1	TRBJ2-2	NA	TRBD1
TGCAGCGTTGAAGTAGGGGTACGGGGGGGCAGCTACTCCTACGAGCAGTACTTC	CSVEVGVRGGSYSYEQYF	TRBV29-1	TRBJ2-7	NA	TRBD2
TGTGCCAGCAGTATAAAACGGACAGGCTACGAGCAGTACTTC	CASSIKRTGYEQYF	TRBV27	TRBJ2-7	NA	TRBD1
TGTGCCAGCAGTTTGTTCTTGGGGACAGGGTCCTACGAGCAGTACTTC	CASSLFLGTGSYEQYF	TRBV28	TRBJ2-7	NA	TRBD1
TGTGCCAGCAAAATATTCGGCGCTAGCTCCTACAATGAGCAGTTCTTC	CASKIFGASSYNEQFF	TRBV27	TRBJ2-1	NA	NA
TGTGCCAGCAGCTTGGTAGACAGGCCCAACTATGGCTACACCTTC	CASSLVDRPNYGYTF	TRBV5-6	TRBJ1-2	NA	NA
TGTGCCAGCAGTCCCTCCGGGGGCTACGAGCAGTACTTC	CASSPSGGYEQYF	TRBV27	TRBJ2-7	NA	NA
TGTGCCAGCAGTTACCGAACAGGGGGCTACACTGAAGCTTTCTTT	CASSYRTGGYTEAFF	TRBV6-5	TRBJ1-1	NA	TRBD1
TGTGCCAGCAGCGACCCTGCCCCGGGTAACACTGAAGCTTTCTTT	CASSDPAPGNTEAFF	TRBV28	TRBJ1-1	NA	NA
TGTGCCAGCAGTGAAGATCTTTCAGCAGCGCCGCGCCGGACCCAGTACTTC	CASSEDLSAAPRRTQYF	TRBV6-1	TRBJ2-5	NA	NA
TGTGCCAGCAGCCTCTTACGGGGAGGTCAGGTCGAGCAGTACTTC	CASSLLRGGQVEQYF	TRBV7-9	TRBJ2-7	once	NA
TGTGCCAGCAGCTTAATCAGGACAGGGTACGACGGCTACACCTTC	CASSLIRTGYDGYTF	TRBV11-2	TRBJ1-2	once	TRBD1
TGTGCTAGTGGTTTGTTAACAGGGGGTCCTCAGCCCCAGCATTTT	CASGLLTGGPQPQHF	TRBV12-5	TRBJ1-5	NA	TRBD1
TGCGCCAGCAGCTGGGTCGGGGACAGGGGGTTTAATGAGCAGTTCTTC	CASSWVGDRGFNEQFF	TRBV5-1	TRBJ2-1	NA	TRBD1
TGTGCCATCAGTGATCCACTAGCGGGGGATCTGGAGACCCAGTACTTC	CAISDPLAGDLETQYF	TRBV10-3	TRBJ2-5	NA	TRBD2
TGTGCCAGCAGTTCCCCCACCGGAGGCAGAGTACATGGCTACACCTTC	CASSSPTGGRVHGYTF	TRBV27	TRBJ1-2	once	NA
TGTGCCAGCAGTAGAGACACCATATATTTT	CASSRDTIYF	TRBV25-1	TRBJ1-3	once	NA
TGTGCCAGCAGCTTAGATTCCCGCGGTGAAGCTTTCTTT	CASSLDSRGEAFF	TRBV11-2	TRBJ1-1	NA	NA
TGTTCCAGCACATCAGGGGGCTGGATGAACACTGAAGCTTTCTTT	CSSTSGGWMNTEAFF	TRBV7-9	TRBJ1-1	NA	TRBD1
TGTGCCAGCAGCTTAGGGACAGGGGAGAACACCGGGGAGCTGTTTTTT	CASSLGTGENTGELFF	TRBV5-4	TRBJ2-2	NA	TRBD1
TGTGCCAGCAGCTTAGTCGAGGCATCCTACGAGCAGTACTTC	CASSLVEASYEQYF	TRBV7-8	TRBJ2-7	NA	NA
TGTGCCAGCAGCTTTTTAACCGGGGGGGCCTACGAGCAGTACTTC	CASSFLTGGAYEQYF	TRBV11-2	TRBJ2-7	NA	TRBD2
TGTGCCAGCAGAGAAGGGCGGGGAAGGGCCTACGAGCAGTACTTC	CASREGRGRAYEQYF	TRBV6-1	TRBJ2-7	NA	NA
TGTGCCAGTAGTAAGGACAGGGGAGATGGCTACACCTTC	CASSKDRGDGYTF	TRBV19	TRBJ1-2	NA	TRBD1
TGTGCCAGCAGCTTAGCGTCCGGGGGGGGTGAAAAACTGTTTTTT	CASSLASGGGEKLFF	TRBV7-9	TRBJ1-4	NA	NA
TGCAGCGTTGCACAAGCGGGTGGGGAGACCCAGTACTTC	CSVAQAGGETQYF	TRBV29-1	TRBJ2-5	NA	NA
TGTGCCAGCAGGGGGGGTTTCGGGTCCCCGACCTACGAGCAGTACTTC	CASRGGFGSPTYEQYF	TRBV6-6	TRBJ2-7	NA	NA